Following are 9 T cell receptor beta chains from one sample sequenced in a study of T cell responses to AZD1222 COVID-19 vaccine. Some clones are missing from TCRdb's copy, which holds only in-frame ones; the method was immunoSEQ multiplex PCR. The table includes about 93,000 clones, around 89% detected once. The material sequenced was peripheral blood, taken 28 days after the second AZD1222 dose. These receptors were collected from an adult who received the AZD1222 COVID-19 vaccine.

The V call is TRBV3-1 (or the pseudogene TRBV3-2), the J call TRBJ1-5; D ambiguous. Germline CDR1 and CDR2: LGHDT and YNNKEL (reference sequence). The V gene lost 7 bases and the J gene lost 7 bases, with 20 bases spanning the gap. The CDR3 runs 15 residues. The CDR3 protein is CASTQDLGVGQPQHF. As DNA, the CDR3 is TGTGCCAGCACCCAGGACCTGGGCGTGGGGCAGCCCCAGCATTTT.

V gene TRBV6-2 or TRBV6-3 combines with J gene TRBJ2-1; 10 bases map to TRBD2. The J segment lost 1 base and the V segment lost 0 bases, leaving 0 bases of the junction unmatched. Germline assignment: CDR1 MNHEY and CDR2 SVGEGT. The CDR3 contains 16 residues. As DNA, the CDR3 is TGTGCCAGCAGTTACTCGGGACTAGCGTCCTACAATGAGCAGTTCTTC. This sequence encodes CASSYSGLASYNEQFF.

The chain recombines TRBV12-3 or TRBV12-4 with TRBJ1-2, with a weak D call TRBD1 (5 bases). V gave up 3 bases and J gave up 14 bases, with 16 bases separating them. This CDR3 is 12 amino acids long. CDR3 loop: CASSFSFVGATF. The DNA of the CDR3 is TGTGCCAGCAGTTTTTCCTTTGTAGGGGCAACCTTC.

The chain is built from TRBV6-1 and TRBJ1-5, with D tentatively TRBD1 (5 bases). Germline V gene lookup returns CDR1 MNHNS and CDR2 SASEGT. V was shortened by 2 bases and J by 7 bases, with 12 bases between the two germline ends. The CDR3 is 14 residues long. In DNA, the CDR3 is TGTGCCAGCAGTGAAATCAGGGCCCAGCAGCCCCAGCATTTT. Amino acid sequence: CASSEIRAQQPQHF.

A few counts support this clone. This chain links TRBV11-2 with TRBJ1-2; 7 bases map to TRBD1. The V segment lost 6 bases and the J segment 6 bases; nucleotides outside the gene matches: 16. Germline V gene sequence: CDR1 SGHAT, CDR2 FQNNGV. The CDR3 loop spans 16 amino acids. CDR3 DNA sequence: TGTGCCAGCAGGACCGGGACAGCGAAAGAAGGGGATGGCTACACCTTC. It specifies CASRTGTAKEGDGYTF.

The rearrangement uses TRBV4-3 and TRBJ1-1; D call uncertain. From germline, CDR1 is LGHNA and CDR2 YSLEER. Trimming shortened V by 0 bases and J by 0 bases, and 8 bases separated the two germline ends. The CDR3 is made up of 15 amino acids. For the CDR3, the DNA is TGCGCCAGCAGCCAAGAGGCAGGCTTGAACACTGAAGCTTTCTTT. It encodes CASSQEAGLNTEAFF.

This chain joins TRBV2 and TRBJ1-5, with no clear D. This CDR3 is built from 16 residues. Trimming cost V 4 bases and J 2 bases, with 15 bases left between them. Germline CDR1 reads SNHLY; CDR2 reads FYNNEI. Here the CDR3 reads CASSVSESAGNQPQHF. In DNA form, the CDR3 reads TGTGCCAGCAGTGTGTCGGAGAGCGCGGGCAATCAGCCCCAGCATTTT.

The rearrangement links TRBV11-2 to TRBJ1-1, with no clear D. V was clipped by 1 base and J by 4 bases, with 7 bases between them. The CDR3 length is 13 residues. Germline V gives CDR1 SGHAT, CDR2 FQNNGV. CDR3 sequence (DNA): TGTGCCAGCAGCTTAGTTGAGGGCACTGAAGCTTTCTTT. This encodes CASSLVEGTEAFF.

The chain links TRBV7-8 to TRBJ2-7; tentative D call: TRBD1 (5 bases). Germline lookup yields CDR1 SGHVS and CDR2 FQNEAQ. The CDR3 is 14 amino acids. V lost 3 bases to trimming and J lost 0 bases, with 9 bases between them. This CDR3 is CASSFDRNSYEQYF. DNA for the CDR3: TGTGCCAGCAGCTTTGACAGAAACTCCTACGAGCAGTACTTC.